Listed here are 10 T cell receptor beta chains from one sample, sequenced in a study of radiation and T cells in renal cell carcinoma. As to time point: baseline pretreatment blood. This sample's treatment: 15 Gy SBRT to primary tumor, nephrectomy 4 weeks later. Some clones are missing from TCRdb's copy, which holds only in-frame ones; the method was immunoSEQ multiplex PCR. The sample lists about 59,000 clones, 65% to 85% seen once, with approximately 7% in the top ten. Sequenced material: blood, taken from a patient whose treatment included radiotherapy and nephrectomy. The receptors come from a man aged 55 to 70 with renal cell carcinoma.

The chain couples TRBV6-6 to TRBJ1-1, with D perhaps matching TRBD1 (6 bases). This CDR3 spans 15 amino acids. Germline V gene sequence: CDR1 MNHNY, CDR2 SVGAGI (reference sequence). V was trimmed by 6 bases and J by 4 bases, leaving 18 bases between them. CDR3 coding DNA: TGTGCCAGCAGCCCCCCGCCAGGGACACTCACTGAAGCTTTCTTT. Encoded protein: CASSPPPGTLTEAFF.

The genes are TRBV29-1 and TRBJ1-2; 9 bases fit TRBD1. The CDR3 is made up of 15 amino acids. Per germline, CDR1 SQVTM and CDR2 ANQGSEA. Trimming at V came to 2 bases and at J to 3 bases, leaving 7 bases not matched to a gene. This CDR3 is CSVEPLGQGDYGYTF. The CDR3 coding sequence is TGCAGCGTTGAACCGCTGGGACAGGGCGACTATGGCTACACCTTC.

The V gene is TRBV6-5, the J gene TRBJ1-5; tentatively, D is TRBD1 (6 bases). Germline values: CDR1 MNHEY, CDR2 SVGAGI. The CDR3 length is 14 residues. V was shortened by 6 bases and J by 6 bases, with 15 bases between the two germline ends. The CDR3 loop is CASSQTGSPQPQHF. CDR3 DNA sequence: TGTGCCAGCAGCCAGACAGGCTCGCCTCAGCCCCAGCATTTT.

The V call is TRBV9, the J call TRBJ1-2; D is uncertain. This CDR3 is 14 amino acids long. V was cut by 0 bases and J by 8 bases, with 14 bases left in between. Germline CDR1 reads SGDLS; CDR2 reads YYNGEE. In DNA form, the CDR3 reads TGTGCCAGCAGCGTAGTCCTCGGGGTAGGCGGCTACACCTTC. As protein: CASSVVLGVGGYTF.

This clone has just a few counts. The rearrangement uses TRBV7-9 and TRBJ1-1; weak D call: TRBD1 (5 bases). The CDR3 has 15 amino acids. Per the germline V gene, CDR1 is SEHNR and CDR2 is FQNEAQ (reference sequence). V gave up 7 bases and J gave up 3 bases, with 18 bases separating them. The CDR3 sequence: CASTLGGEIHTEAFF. The CDR3 DNA reads as TGTGCCAGCACCCTTGGGGGGGAAATTCACACTGAAGCTTTCTTT.

CDR3 amino acids: CASSVTSGYINEQFF. The CDR3 DNA reads as TGTGCCAGCAGTGTAACTAGCGGTTATATCAATGAGCAGTTCTTC. The chain couples TRBV2 to TRBJ2-1, with 8 bases fitting TRBD2. Germline V CDR1 and CDR2: SNHLY, FYNNEI. J gave up 6 bases and V 4 bases, and 8 bases lay outside the gene matches. The CDR3 sequence is 15 residues long.

This rearrangement joins TRBV2 to TRBJ2-5, with 12 bases aligning to TRBD2. CDR3 length: 15 amino acids. Trimming removed 10 bases from V and 5 bases from J; junction bases left unmatched: 11. Germline CDR1 SNHLY, CDR2 FYNNEI. The CDR3 here is CAKGLAGWASETQYF. The CDR3 DNA sequence: TGTGCCAAAGGACTAGCGGGATGGGCCAGTGAGACCCAGTACTTC.

This chain links TRBV2 with TRBJ2-7, with 14 bases fitting TRBD2. The CDR3 runs to 14 residues. V lost 7 bases, J lost 7 bases, and 6 bases stayed unmatched. CDR1 is SNHLY, CDR2 FYNNEI, per germline. CDR3 in amino acids: CASKGLAGVGEQYV. CDR3 nucleotides: TGTGCCAGCAAGGGACTAGCGGGAGTCGGAGAGCAGTACGTC.

The CDR3 region is CASSVMTSTDTQYF. The CDR3 nucleotides are TGTGCCAGCAGCGTAATGACTAGCACAGATACGCAGTATTTT. The rearrangement joins TRBV7-9 to TRBJ2-3; D gene unclear. CDR3 length: 14 amino acids. The V and J ends lost 5 bases and 0 bases respectively, with 9 bases between them. Germline CDR1 is SEHNR and CDR2 is FQNEAQ (reference sequence).

On this clone: An end of the junction differs from the germline gene, which may be a read error. The chain carries TRBV7-2 and TRBJ2-3, with 9 bases fitting TRBD2. The CDR3 contains 14 residues. Germline V gene lookup returns CDR1 SGHTA and CDR2 FQGNSA. CDR3 amino acids: CASRLAGGTDTQYF. DNA for the CDR3: TGTGCCAGCAGGTTAGCGGGGGGCACAGATACGCAGTATTTT. Supplemented by reference TRBV7-2 and TRBJ2-3, the full variable domain reads GAGVSQSPSNKVTEKGKDVELRCDPISGHTALYWYRQSLGQGLEFLIYFQGNSAPDKSGLPSDRFSAERTGGSVSTLTIQRTQQEDSAVYLCASRLAGGTDTQYFGPGTRLTVL.